The clone carrying this TCR beta chain showed up just once. Its cognate antigen is unknown. TCRdb re-analysed the multiplex PCR reads in MiXCR, keeping a single row per CDR3 protein. The sample carries around 800 distinct CDR3 sequences, 13% recorded once. Naive CD4+ T cells were purified with Tregs depleted by CD25. Findings of the study overall: In terms of TCR gene usage, tumor memory CD4+ T cells clustered together with blood and lymph node memory CD4+ cells, as well as with lymph node naive CD4+ cells. Tumor Tregs overlapped most with tumor, then blood, naive CD4+ cells.

The source of this sequence is a female donor with breast cancer. The sequencing input was naive CD4+ T cells sorted from blood. Subset indicated: naive CD4+ T cells, CD4+CD45RA+CD25-.

For the CDR3, the DNA is TGTGCCAGCAGTCAGGGCGACGACTATGGCTACACCTTC. Protein product: CASSQGDDYGYTF. The chain carries TRBV12-3 or TRBV12-4 and TRBJ1-2; the D gene is possibly TRBD1 (5 bases). The germline V and J ends were trimmed by 5 bases and 3 bases, with 10 bases remaining between them. The CDR3 has 13 amino acids.